A single sample gave rise to the 27 T cell receptor beta chains below, sequenced in a study of T-cell reconstitution after alpha-beta-depleted transplantation in children. Researchers prepared the TCRbeta library using unique molecular identifiers, the study reports. TCRdb fed the PCR reads into MiXCR, producing one record per CDR3 protein. The sample consists of just over 950,000 distinct CDR3 sequences, about 29% of them appearing once. The sample was PBMCs, mostly from graft donor cells, taken 360 days after TCRalphabeta/CD19-depleted stem cell transplant. The receptors shown here come from a boy less than two years old who had a stem cell transplant for SCID, so the T cells may come from the graft donor.

This chain links TRBV20-1 with TRBJ2-5, with 7 bases identical to TRBD1. The V gene end was trimmed by 2 bases and the J gene end by 4 bases; junction bases not matched to a gene: 7. The CDR3 totals 14 residues. Germline CDR1 reads DFQATT; CDR2 reads SNEGSKA (reference sequence). CDR3 sequence reads: CSARKGAQGETQYF. The CDR3 DNA follows: TGCAGTGCTAGAAAGGGGGCGCAAGGAGAGACCCAGTACTTC.

V gene TRBV2 combines with J gene TRBJ2-3, with D unclear. The CDR3 loop spans 14 amino acids. V was shortened by 5 bases and J by 0 bases, with 9 bases between the two germline ends. Germline V CDR1 and CDR2: SNHLY, FYNNEI. The CDR3 loop reads CASSRRKSTDTQYF. CDR3 in DNA: TGTGCCAGCAGTCGCAGGAAAAGCACAGATACGCAGTATTTT.

This clonotype has a handful of counts. This sequence joins TRBV27 and TRBJ2-2; a weak D match, TRBD2 (6 bases). The CDR3 runs to 12 residues. The V and J ends lost 7 bases and 3 bases respectively, with 6 bases between them. CDR1 is MNHEY, CDR2 SMNVEV, per germline (reference sequence). The CDR3 sequence: CASTGDTGELFF. The CDR3 DNA reads TGTGCCAGCACGGGGGACACCGGGGAGCTGTTTTTT.

The chain employs TRBV15 and TRBJ2-5; 14 bases agree with TRBD2. The CDR3 is made up of 16 amino acids. From germline, CDR1 is LNHNV and CDR2 YYDKDF (reference sequence). After removal of 2 bases from V and 2 bases from J, the junction contained 1 base not matched to a gene. Written as DNA, the CDR3 is TGTGCCACCAGCAGAAGACTAGCGGGGGGGCAAGAGACCCAGTACTTC. Residues: CATSRRLAGGQETQYF.

This clonotype turned up a few times. The V gene is TRBV27, the J gene TRBJ2-1; D remains unclear. Deletions cut 0 bases from V and 7 bases from J, with 13 bases between. The germline CDR1 and CDR2 sequences are MNHEY and SMNVEV (reference sequence). The CDR3 is 15 amino acids. The CDR3, as DNA: TGTGCCAGCAGTTTATCGATTGGTAGGGCGAATGAGCAGTTCTTC. This sequence encodes CASSLSIGRANEQFF.

The chain links TRBV20-1 to TRBJ2-7; D is possibly TRBD1 (5 bases). From germline, CDR1 is DFQATT and CDR2 SNEGSKA (reference sequence). The CDR3 loop spans 14 amino acids. Trimming removed 6 bases from V and 2 bases from J, with 17 bases in between. The CDR3 nucleotides are TGCAGTGCGAGCCCTCCCAGGGTTCCCTACGAGCAGTACTTC. It codes for CSASPPRVPYEQYF.

This clonotype came up a few times. This chain connects TRBV2 to TRBJ2-1; 14 bases map to TRBD2. Germline CDR1 is SNHLY and CDR2 is FYNNEI. The CDR3 has 19 residues. V trimming: 6 bases; J trimming: 1 base; junction bases outside the gene matches: 11. CDR3 DNA: TGTGCCAGCAGCCTGTCCGGACTAGCGGGGGGAGAATCCTACAATGAGCAGTTCTTC. As protein: CASSLSGLAGGESYNEQFF.

In this sample, this clonotype turned up a few times. The chain employs TRBV21-1 and TRBJ2-7. TRBV21-1 is flagged as a pseudogene. The CDR3 has 14 residues. The CDR3 sequence: CASSKAPLGYEQYF. CDR3 DNA sequence: TGTGCCAGCAGCAAAGCTCCTCTAGGTTACGAGCAGTACTTC.

This clonotype was picked up a small number of times. This chain joins TRBV4-3 and TRBJ2-2; TRBD2 might be the D (6 bases). Germline V gene lookup returns CDR1 LGHNA and CDR2 YSLEER. The germline V and J ends were trimmed by 2 bases and 2 bases, with 12 bases remaining between them. The CDR3 extends over 16 amino acids. The CDR3 DNA is TGCGCCAGCAGCCAAAAGCCGACTAGAAACACCGGGGAGCTGTTTTTT. Amino acid sequence: CASSQKPTRNTGELFF.

This clonotype was seen more than once but under ten times. The CDR3, as DNA: TGTGCCAGCAGTAAACCTAGCCTTGAGCAGTTCTTC. The encoded protein is CASSKPSLEQFF. This chain connects TRBV6-5 to TRBJ2-1; tentatively, D is TRBD2 (5 bases). V was cut by 5 bases and J by 9 bases, with 11 bases left in between. Germline V gene lookup returns CDR1 MNHEY and CDR2 SVGAGI. This CDR3 spans 12 amino acids.

The rearrangement joins TRBV24-1 to TRBJ2-3; D unresolved. Germline assignment: CDR1 KGHDR and CDR2 SFDVKD. Trimming took off 4 bases at V and 2 bases at J, with 9 bases between the two ends. The CDR3 runs 14 residues. CDR3 in DNA: TGTGCCACCAGTGAGGGTCCCCTCACAGATACGCAGTATTTT. Residues: CATSEGPLTDTQYF.

The chain couples TRBV4-1 to TRBJ2-7; no clear D gene. The germline V gene has CDR1 MGHRA and CDR2 YSYEKL. The V and J ends lost 5 bases and 3 bases respectively, with 17 bases between them. This CDR3 has 15 residues. CDR3 nucleotides: TGCGCCAGCAGCTTCTCGCCCCGAGGCAGCTACGAGCAGTACTTC. Protein product: CASSFSPRGSYEQYF.

The sample holds a few counts of this clonotype. The rearrangement links TRBV5-5 to TRBJ2-7, with D possibly being TRBD1 (6 bases). V gave up 4 bases and J gave up 3 bases, with 14 bases separating them. The germline V gene encodes CDR1 SGHKS and CDR2 YYEKEE (reference sequence). CDR3 size: 14 residues. The CDR3 here is CASSLSQGYYEQYF. In DNA form, the CDR3 reads TGTGCCAGCAGCCTCTCACAGGGATACTACGAGCAGTACTTC.

This sequence joins TRBV30 and TRBJ1-2; D is undetermined. Trimming removed 1 base from V and 2 bases from J, with 5 bases in between. The CDR3 loop spans 12 amino acids. Germline V gene data show CDR1 as GTSNPN and CDR2 as SVGIG (reference sequence). CDR3 in amino acids: CAWSGVNYGYTF. The CDR3 bases are TGTGCCTGGAGTGGAGTAAACTATGGCTACACCTTC.

This clonotype came up a few times. This chain joins TRBV20-1 and TRBJ2-1; TRBD2 matches at 8 bases. Per the germline V gene, CDR1 is DFQATT and CDR2 is SNEGSKA (reference sequence). Losses at the gene ends were 5 bases for V and 2 bases for J; bases not matched to a gene: 8. This CDR3 is 15 amino acids long. CDR3 in DNA: TGCAGTGCTCGCCCGGGGCGGGGGGCCTACAATGAGCAGTTCTTC. Its protein is CSARPGRGAYNEQFF.

The V gene is TRBV12-3 or TRBV12-4, the J gene TRBJ2-3; possibly TRBD1 for D (6 bases). Trimming stripped 5 bases from V and 0 bases from J, with 12 bases between. CDR3 length equals 15 residues. CDR3: CASSKNRASTDTQYF. The DNA for the CDR3 is TGTGCCAGCAGTAAAAACAGGGCTAGCACAGATACGCAGTATTTT.

The CDR3 is CASSRAGANVLTF. DNA for the CDR3: TGTGCCAGCAGCCGGGCTGGGGCCAACGTCCTGACTTTC. This chain uses TRBV27 with TRBJ2-6; D unresolved. The CDR3 covers 13 residues. Per germline, CDR1 MNHEY and CDR2 SMNVEV (reference sequence). V lost 6 bases to trimming and J lost 2 bases, with 5 bases between them.

The gene calls are TRBV4-3 and TRBJ2-1, with TRBD2 matching 8 bases. Trimming at V came to 0 bases and at J to 8 bases, leaving 15 bases not matched to a gene. CDR1 LGHNA and CDR2 YSLEER come from the germline V gene. CDR3 size: 18 residues. The CDR3 loop reads CASSQDLGSVAGNHEQFF. CDR3 in DNA: TGCGCCAGCAGCCAAGATCTTGGTTCGGTAGCGGGGAACCATGAGCAGTTCTTC.

In this sample, this clonotype turned up a few times. V is TRBV5-1 and J is TRBJ1-6, with D perhaps TRBD1 (6 bases). The CDR3 is 14 amino acids. V was shortened by 2 bases and J by 7 bases, with 10 bases between the two germline ends. The germline CDR1 and CDR2 sequences are SGHRS and YFSETQ. CDR3 DNA: TGCGCCAGCAGCTTTTGGACAGAAAATTCACCCCTCCACTTT. Translating gives CASSFWTENSPLHF.

In its sample, this clonotype was seen a few times. The chain uses TRBV4-1 and TRBJ2-3; weak D call: TRBD1 (6 bases). CDR1 and CDR2 (germline): MGHRA, YSYEKL. This CDR3 spans 16 amino acids. V was shortened by 2 bases and J by 3 bases, with 15 bases between the two germline ends. The CDR3 region is CASSQSGAQGTDTQYF. In nucleotides, the CDR3 is TGCGCCAGCAGCCAATCAGGGGCACAAGGGACAGATACGCAGTATTTT.

In its sample, this clonotype was seen once. This rearrangement joins TRBV7-9 to TRBJ1-1; no firm D call. The germline CDR1 and CDR2 sequences are SEHNR and FQNEAQ (reference sequence). This CDR3 comprises 17 residues. The ends were cut back, 5 bases at V and 2 bases at J, with 21 bases in the middle. CDR3 DNA: TGTGCCAGCAGCCCTCAAGGCATAACGAGAGCAAACACTGAAGCTTTCTTT. Its translation: CASSPQGITRANTEAFF. The whole variable domain, remainder taken from reference TRBV7-9 and TRBJ1-1, is DTGVSQNPRHKITKRGQNVTFRCDPISEHNRLYWYRQTLGQGPEFLTYFQNEAQLEKSRLLSDRFSAERPKGSFSTLEIQRTEQGDSAMYLCASSPQGITRANTEAFFGQGTRLTVV.

This clonotype has more than one count but fewer than ten. The chain employs TRBV5-6 and TRBJ2-7, with D possibly TRBD1 on 5 matching bases. Germline V gene data show CDR1 as SGHDT and CDR2 as YYEEEE. V was cut by 0 bases and J by 5 bases, with 12 bases left in between. The CDR3 totals 14 residues. DNA for the CDR3: TGTGCCAGCAGCTTGGGGCCAGGGCAGGACGAGCAGTACTTC. It encodes CASSLGPGQDEQYF.

The chain uses TRBV18 and TRBJ2-2; D not certain. The CDR3 runs to 13 residues. Per germline, CDR1 KGHSH and CDR2 LQKENI. V was pared by 5 bases and J by 7 bases, with 11 bases between. CDR3 nucleotides: TGTGCCAGCTCAGCATCCCGCGGCGGGGAGCTGTTTTTT. Translated, it gives CASSASRGGELFF.

The V and J genes are TRBV19 and TRBJ2-3, with D tentatively TRBD1 or TRBD2 (5 bases each). Trimming cost V 4 bases and J 1 base, with 21 bases left between them. The CDR3 runs 18 residues. CDR1 and CDR2 (germline): LNHDA, SQIVND (reference sequence). The CDR3 reads CASSSNLARVRGTDTQYF. CDR3 bases: TGTGCCAGTAGTAGCAACCTAGCAAGAGTCAGGGGCACAGATACGCAGTATTTT.

The chain combines TRBV12-3 or TRBV12-4 with TRBJ2-7; no clear D. This CDR3 is 12 amino acids long. Trimming took off 7 bases at V and 4 bases at J, with 11 bases between the two ends. The CDR3 spells CASTDVEYEQYF. The CDR3 DNA sequence: TGTGCCAGCACCGACGTTGAATACGAGCAGTACTTC.

This rearrangement joins TRBV11-2 to TRBJ1-4; D perhaps matches TRBD1 (5 bases). The CDR3 runs to 14 residues. Trimming shortened V by 4 bases and J by 5 bases, and 11 bases separated the two germline ends. Per the germline V gene, CDR1 is SGHAT and CDR2 is FQNNGV. The CDR3 loop reads CASSYERGNEKLFF. DNA of the CDR3: TGTGCCAGCAGCTACGAGAGGGGAAATGAAAAACTGTTTTTT.

This rearrangement joins TRBV13 to TRBJ2-5; TRBD2 matches at 11 bases. This CDR3 comprises 16 residues. Germline CDR1 and CDR2: PRHDT and FYEKMQ (reference sequence). Trimming at V came to 5 bases and at J to 1 base, leaving 6 bases not matched to a gene. In nucleotides, the CDR3 is TGTGCCAGCAGCCACGGGACTAGCGGAGTCCAAGAGACCCAGTACTTC. Translating gives CASSHGTSGVQETQYF.